The clone carrying this TCR beta chain has only a few counts. What it binds is unknown. The sample comes from a study of response to subunit inactivated influenza vaccine. The study, taken as a whole, reports: Each seasonal influenza vaccination recruits few new T cells, the authors suggested.

TCRdb passed the RT-PCR reads through MiXCR, listing each CDR3 protein once. The sample yields more than 250,000 distinct CDR3 sequences, 21% seen once. This clonotype was obtained from a man aged 45-69 years who received an inactivated influenza vaccine. The input for sequencing was PBMCs from blood, taken roughly 20 months after vaccination.

CDR3 in DNA: TGTGCCAGCAGTTACGTCGGCGAAGCTTTCTTT. Its protein product is CASSYVGEAFF. The V and J genes are TRBV28 and TRBJ1-1; D gene uncertain. Germline V gene sequence: CDR1 MDHEN, CDR2 SYDVKM. Trimming removed 4 bases from V and 8 bases from J, with 8 bases in between. There are 11 residues in the CDR3. The variable domain in full, completed from reference TRBV28 and TRBJ1-1, reads DVKVTQSSRYLVKRTGEKVFLECVQDMDHENMFWYRQDPGLGLRLIYFSYDVKMKEKGDIPEGYSVSREKKERFSLILESASTNQTSMYLCASSYVGEAFFGQGTRLTVV.